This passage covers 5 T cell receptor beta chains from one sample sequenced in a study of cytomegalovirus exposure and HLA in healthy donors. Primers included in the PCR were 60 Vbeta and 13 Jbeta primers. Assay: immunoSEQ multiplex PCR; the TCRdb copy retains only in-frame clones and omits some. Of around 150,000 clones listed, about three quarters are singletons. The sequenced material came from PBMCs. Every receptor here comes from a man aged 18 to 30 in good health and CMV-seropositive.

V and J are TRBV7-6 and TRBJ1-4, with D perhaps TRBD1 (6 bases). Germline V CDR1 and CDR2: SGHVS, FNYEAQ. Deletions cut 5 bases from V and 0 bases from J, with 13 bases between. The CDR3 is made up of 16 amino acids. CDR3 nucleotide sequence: TGTGCCAGCAGCCGAAGGACAGATGCAACTAATGAAAAACTGTTTTTT. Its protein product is CASSRRTDATNEKLFF. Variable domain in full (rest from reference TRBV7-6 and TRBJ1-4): GAGVSQSPRYKVTKRGQDVALRCDPISGHVSLYWYRQALGQGPEFLTYFNYEAQQDKSGLPNDRFSAERPEGSISTLTIQRTEQRDSAMYRCASSRRTDATNEKLFFGSGTQLSVL.

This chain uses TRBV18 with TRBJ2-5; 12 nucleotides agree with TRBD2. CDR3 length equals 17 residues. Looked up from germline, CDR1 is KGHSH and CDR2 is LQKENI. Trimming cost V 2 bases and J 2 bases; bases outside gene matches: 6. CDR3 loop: CASSPIVLAGGQETQYF. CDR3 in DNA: TGTGCCAGCTCACCAATCGTCCTAGCGGGGGGGCAAGAGACCCAGTACTTC.

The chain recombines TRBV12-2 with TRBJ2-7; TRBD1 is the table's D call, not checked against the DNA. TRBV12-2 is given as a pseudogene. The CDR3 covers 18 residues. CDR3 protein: CASRPNNEDRVISYEQYV. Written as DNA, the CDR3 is TGTGCAAGTCGCCCGAATAATGAAGACAGGGTCATCTCCTACGAGCAGTACGTC.

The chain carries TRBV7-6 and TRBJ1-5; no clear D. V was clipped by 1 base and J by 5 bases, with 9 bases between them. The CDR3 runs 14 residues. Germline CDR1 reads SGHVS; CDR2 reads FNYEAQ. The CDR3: CASSLERDYQPQHF. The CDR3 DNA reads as TGTGCCAGCAGCTTAGAAAGAGATTATCAGCCCCAGCATTTT.

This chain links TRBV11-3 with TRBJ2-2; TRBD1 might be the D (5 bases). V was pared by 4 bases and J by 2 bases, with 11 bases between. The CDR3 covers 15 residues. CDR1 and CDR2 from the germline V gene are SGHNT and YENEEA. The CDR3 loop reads CASSSTALNTGELFF. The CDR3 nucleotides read TGTGCCAGCAGCTCGACAGCTCTTAACACCGGGGAGCTGTTTTTT.